This T cell receptor beta chain was obtained from a study of PD-L1 blockade in urothelial cancer. Study at large: Of 29 patients, around 25 were males with bladder-origin urothelial cancer. Blood gave a median approximately 130,000 T cells. Once treatment had started, blood was analyzed at 3 weeks (second dose) and again at 6 weeks.

CDR3 length: 14 amino acids. V shed 5 bases and J 1 base; nucleotides not matched to a gene: 4. Germline V lookup: CDR1 SEHNR, CDR2 FQNEAQ (reference sequence). Time point: pretreatment peripheral blood. Added to each PCR by spiking were synthetic TCR analog templates. TCRdb's table, derived via immunoSEQ multiplex PCR, lists solely in-frame clones and lacks some. The sample yields tens of thousands of clones, roughly 90% seen once. Sequencing used PBMCs, obtained around atezolizumab (anti-PD-L1) treatment. This receptor was taken from a donor at least 40 years old with urothelial cancer. The chain employs TRBV7-9 and TRBJ1-1; 7 bases match TRBD1. CDR3 sequence: CASSANRGNTEAFF. In nucleotides, the CDR3 is TGTGCCAGCAGCGCCAACAGGGGGAACACTGAAGCTTTCTTT. The full variable domain, its missing parts supplied by reference TRBV7-9 and TRBJ1-1, is DTGVSQNPRHKITKRGQNVTFRCDPISEHNRLYWYRQTLGQGPEFLTYFQNEAQLEKSRLLSDRFSAERPKGSFSTLEIQRTEQGDSAMYLCASSANRGNTEAFFGQGTRLTVV.